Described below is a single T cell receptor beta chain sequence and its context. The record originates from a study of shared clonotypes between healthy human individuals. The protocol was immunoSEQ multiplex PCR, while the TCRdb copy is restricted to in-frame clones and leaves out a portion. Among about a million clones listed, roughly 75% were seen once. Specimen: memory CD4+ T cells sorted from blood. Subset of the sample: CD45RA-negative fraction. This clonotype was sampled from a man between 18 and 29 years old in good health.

The CDR3 nucleotides read TGTGCCAGCAGCTCCCAGGCCGGATCGCCCCCCTACGAGCAGTACTTC. Its translation: CASSSQAGSPPYEQYF. The chain has TRBV7-2 and TRBJ2-7; D uncertain. The CDR3 contains 16 residues. The germline V and J ends were trimmed by 4 bases and 2 bases, with 18 bases remaining between them. Germline-derived CDR1 and CDR2 are SGHTA and FQGNSA.